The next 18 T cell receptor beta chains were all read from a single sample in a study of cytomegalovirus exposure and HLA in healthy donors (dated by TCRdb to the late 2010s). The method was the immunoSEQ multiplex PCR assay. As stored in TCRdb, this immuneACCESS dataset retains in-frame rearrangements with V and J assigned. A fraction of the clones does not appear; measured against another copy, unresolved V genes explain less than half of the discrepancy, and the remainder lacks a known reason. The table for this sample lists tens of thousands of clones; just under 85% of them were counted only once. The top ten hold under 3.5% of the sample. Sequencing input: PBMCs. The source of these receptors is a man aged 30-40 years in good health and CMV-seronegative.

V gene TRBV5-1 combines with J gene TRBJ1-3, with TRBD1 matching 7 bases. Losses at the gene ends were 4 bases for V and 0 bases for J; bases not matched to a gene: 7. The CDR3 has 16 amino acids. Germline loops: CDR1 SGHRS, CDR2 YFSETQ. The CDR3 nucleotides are TGCGCCAGCAGCATGGGGACAGCCGTCTCTGGAAACACCATATATTTT. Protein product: CASSMGTAVSGNTIYF.

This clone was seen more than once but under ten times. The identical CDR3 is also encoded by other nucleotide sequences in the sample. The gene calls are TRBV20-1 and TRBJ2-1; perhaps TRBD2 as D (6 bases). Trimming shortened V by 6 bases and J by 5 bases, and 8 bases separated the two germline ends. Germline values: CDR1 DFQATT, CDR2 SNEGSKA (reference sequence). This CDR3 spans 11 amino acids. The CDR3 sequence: CSARRDNEQFF. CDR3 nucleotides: TGCAGTGCGAGGAGGGACAATGAGCAGTTCTTC.

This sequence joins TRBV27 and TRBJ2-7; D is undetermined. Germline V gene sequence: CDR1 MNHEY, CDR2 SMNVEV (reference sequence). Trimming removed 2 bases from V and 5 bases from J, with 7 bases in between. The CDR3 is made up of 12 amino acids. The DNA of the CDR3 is TGTGCCAGCAGTTTACTAGGAGACGAGCAGTACTTC. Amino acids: CASSLLGDEQYF.

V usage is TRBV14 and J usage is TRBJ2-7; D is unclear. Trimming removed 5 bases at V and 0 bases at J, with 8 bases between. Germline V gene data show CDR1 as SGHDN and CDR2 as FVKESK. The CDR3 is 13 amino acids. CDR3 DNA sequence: TGTGCCAGCAGCTCTTACATCTCCTACGAGCAGTACTTC. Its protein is CASSSYISYEQYF. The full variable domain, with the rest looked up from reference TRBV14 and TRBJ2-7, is EAGVTQFPSHSVIEKGQTVTLRCDPISGHDNLYWYRRVMGKEIKFLLHFVKESKQDESGMPNNRFLAERTGGTYSTLKVQPAELEDSGVYFCASSSYISYEQYFGPGTRLTVT.

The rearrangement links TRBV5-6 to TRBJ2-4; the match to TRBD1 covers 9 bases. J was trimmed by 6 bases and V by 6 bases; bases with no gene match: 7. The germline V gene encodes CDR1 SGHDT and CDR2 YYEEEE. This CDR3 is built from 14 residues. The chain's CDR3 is CASTRTGARNIQYF. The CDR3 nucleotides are TGTGCCAGCACCCGGACAGGGGCGAGAAACATTCAGTACTTC. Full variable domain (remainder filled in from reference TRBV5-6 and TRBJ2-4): DAGVTQSPTHLIKTRGQQVTLRCSPKSGHDTVSWYQQALGQGPQFIFQYYEEEERQRGNFPDRFSGHQFPNYSSELNVNALLLGDSALYLCASTRTGARNIQYFGAGTRLSVL.

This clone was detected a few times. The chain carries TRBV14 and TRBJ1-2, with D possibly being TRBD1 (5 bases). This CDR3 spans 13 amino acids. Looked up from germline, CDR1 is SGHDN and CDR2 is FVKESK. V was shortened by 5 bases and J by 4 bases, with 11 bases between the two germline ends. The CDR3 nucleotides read TGTGCCAGCAGCGACAAGGGGTCCTATGGCTACACCTTC. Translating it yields CASSDKGSYGYTF.

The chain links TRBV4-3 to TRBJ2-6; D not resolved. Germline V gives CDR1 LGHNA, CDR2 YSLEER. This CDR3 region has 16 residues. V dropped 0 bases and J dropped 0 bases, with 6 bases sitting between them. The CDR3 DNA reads TGCGCCAGCAGCCAAGATAGAGACTCTGGGGCCAACGTCCTGACTTTC. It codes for CASSQDRDSGANVLTF.

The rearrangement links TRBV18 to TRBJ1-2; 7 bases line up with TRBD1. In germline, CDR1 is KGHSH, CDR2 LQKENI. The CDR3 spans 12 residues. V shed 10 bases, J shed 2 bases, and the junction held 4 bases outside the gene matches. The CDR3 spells CATSTGNYGYTF. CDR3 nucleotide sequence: TGTGCCACCTCGACAGGGAACTATGGCTACACCTTC.

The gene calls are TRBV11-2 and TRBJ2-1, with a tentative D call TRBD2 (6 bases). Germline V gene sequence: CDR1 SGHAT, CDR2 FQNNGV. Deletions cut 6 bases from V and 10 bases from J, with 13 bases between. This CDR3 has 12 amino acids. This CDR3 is CASRAGPPEQFF. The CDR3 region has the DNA TGTGCCAGCAGGGCGGGACCCCCCGAGCAGTTCTTC. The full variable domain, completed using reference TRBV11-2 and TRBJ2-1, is EAGVAQSPRYKIIEKRQSVAFWCNPISGHATLYWYQQILGQGPKLLIQFQNNGVVDDSQLPKDRFSAERLKGVDSTLKIQPAKLEDSAVYLCASRAGPPEQFFGPGTRLTVL.

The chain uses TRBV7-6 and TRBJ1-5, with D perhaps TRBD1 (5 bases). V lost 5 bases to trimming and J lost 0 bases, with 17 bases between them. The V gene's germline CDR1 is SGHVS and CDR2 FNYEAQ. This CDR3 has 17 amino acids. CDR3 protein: CASSPYPRGNSNQPQHF. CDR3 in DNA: TGTGCCAGCAGCCCATACCCAAGGGGAAATAGCAATCAGCCCCAGCATTTT.

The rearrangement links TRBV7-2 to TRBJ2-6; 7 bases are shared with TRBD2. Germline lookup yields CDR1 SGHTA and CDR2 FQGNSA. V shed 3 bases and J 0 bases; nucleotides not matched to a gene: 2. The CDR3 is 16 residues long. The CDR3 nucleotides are TGTGCCAGCAGCTTCGGGGGGAGCTCTGGGGCCAACGTCCTGACTTTC. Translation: CASSFGGSSGANVLTF. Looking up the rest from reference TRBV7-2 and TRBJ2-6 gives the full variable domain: GAGVSQSPSNKVTEKGKDVELRCDPISGHTALYWYRQSLGQGLEFLIYFQGNSAPDKSGLPSDRFSAERTGGSVSTLTIQRTQQEDSAVYLCASSFGGSSGANVLTFGAGSRLTVL.

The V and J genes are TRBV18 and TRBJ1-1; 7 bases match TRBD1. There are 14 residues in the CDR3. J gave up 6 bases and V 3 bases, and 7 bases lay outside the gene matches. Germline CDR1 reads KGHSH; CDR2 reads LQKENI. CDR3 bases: TGTGCCAGCTCACCTACATTCAGGGGGGCTGAAGCTTTCTTT. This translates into CASSPTFRGAEAFF. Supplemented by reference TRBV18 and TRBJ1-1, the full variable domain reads NAGVMQNPRHLVRRRGQEARLRCSPMKGHSHVYWYRQLPEEGLKFMVYLQKENIIDESGMPKERFSAEFPKEGPSILRIQQVVRGDSAAYFCASSPTFRGAEAFFGQGTRLTVV.

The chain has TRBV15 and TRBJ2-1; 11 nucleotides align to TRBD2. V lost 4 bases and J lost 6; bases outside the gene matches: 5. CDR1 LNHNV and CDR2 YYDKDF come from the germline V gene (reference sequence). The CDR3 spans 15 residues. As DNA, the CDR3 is TGTGCCACCAGCAAACTAGCGGGAGAGGGCAATGAGCAGTTCTTC. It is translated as CATSKLAGEGNEQFF.

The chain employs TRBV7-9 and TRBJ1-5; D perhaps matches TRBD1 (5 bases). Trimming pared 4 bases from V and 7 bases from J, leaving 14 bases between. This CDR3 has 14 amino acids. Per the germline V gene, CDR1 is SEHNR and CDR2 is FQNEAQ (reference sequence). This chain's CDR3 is CASSWGGGYQPQHF. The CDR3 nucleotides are TGTGCCAGCAGCTGGGGGGGAGGATACCAGCCCCAGCATTTT.

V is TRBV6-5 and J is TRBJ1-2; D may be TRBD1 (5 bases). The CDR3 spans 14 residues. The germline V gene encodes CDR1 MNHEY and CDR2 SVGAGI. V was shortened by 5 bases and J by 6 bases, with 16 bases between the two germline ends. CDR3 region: CASSRGSRRHGYTF. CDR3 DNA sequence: TGTGCCAGCAGTCGGGGGTCCAGGAGGCATGGCTACACCTTC.

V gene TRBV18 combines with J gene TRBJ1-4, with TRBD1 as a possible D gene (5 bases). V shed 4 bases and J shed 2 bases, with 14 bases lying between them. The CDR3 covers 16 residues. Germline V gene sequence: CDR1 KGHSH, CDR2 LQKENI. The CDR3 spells CASSRQPGTTNEKLFF. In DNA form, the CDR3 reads TGTGCCAGCTCACGACAACCAGGGACTACTAATGAAAAACTGTTTTTT. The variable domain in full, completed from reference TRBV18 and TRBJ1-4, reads NAGVMQNPRHLVRRRGQEARLRCSPMKGHSHVYWYRQLPEEGLKFMVYLQKENIIDESGMPKERFSAEFPKEGPSILRIQQVVRGDSAAYFCASSRQPGTTNEKLFFGSGTQLSVL.

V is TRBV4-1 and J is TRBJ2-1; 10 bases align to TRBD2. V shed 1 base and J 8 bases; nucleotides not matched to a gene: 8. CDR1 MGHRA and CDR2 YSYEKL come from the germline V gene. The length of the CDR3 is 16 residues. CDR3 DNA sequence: TGCGCCAGCAGCCAAGCAGTAGCGGGAGGTGGCGATGAGCAGTTCTTC. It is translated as CASSQAVAGGGDEQFF.

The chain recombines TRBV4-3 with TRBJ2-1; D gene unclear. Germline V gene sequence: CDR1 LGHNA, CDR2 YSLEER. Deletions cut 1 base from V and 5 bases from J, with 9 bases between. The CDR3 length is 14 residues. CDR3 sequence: CASSQVVADNEQFF. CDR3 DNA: TGCGCCAGCAGCCAAGTAGTGGCGGACAATGAGCAGTTCTTC.